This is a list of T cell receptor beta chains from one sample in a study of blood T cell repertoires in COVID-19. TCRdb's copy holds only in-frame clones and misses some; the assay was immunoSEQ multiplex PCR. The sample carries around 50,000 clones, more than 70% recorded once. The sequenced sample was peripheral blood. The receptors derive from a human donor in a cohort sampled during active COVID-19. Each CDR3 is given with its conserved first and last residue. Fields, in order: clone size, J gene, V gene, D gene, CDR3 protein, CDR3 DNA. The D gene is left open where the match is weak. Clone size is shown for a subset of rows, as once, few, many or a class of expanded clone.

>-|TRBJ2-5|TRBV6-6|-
CASSYGTLQETQYF
TGTGCCAGCAGTTATGGGACTCTACAAGAGACCCAGTACTTC
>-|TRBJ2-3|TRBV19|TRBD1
CASSFDRGRTQYF
TGTGCCAGTAGTTTTGACAGGGGACGGACGCAGTATTTT
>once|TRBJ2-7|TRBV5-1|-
CASSDRTATYEQYF
TGCGCCAGCAGCGACAGGACGGCTACCTACGAGCAGTACTTC
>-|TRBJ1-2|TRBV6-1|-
CASSEMEGHYGYTF
TGTGCCAGCAGTGAAATGGAGGGGCACTATGGCTACACCTTC
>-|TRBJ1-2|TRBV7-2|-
CASSLAGARGYGYTF
TGTGCCAGCAGCTTAGCCGGGGCCAGGGGCTATGGCTACACCTTC
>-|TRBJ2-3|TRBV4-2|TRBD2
CASSQYLAGGTTDTQYF
TGTGCCAGCAGCCAATACCTAGCGGGAGGGACCACAGATACGCAGTATTTT
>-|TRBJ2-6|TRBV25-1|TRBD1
CASIGTGGAGANVLTF
TGTGCCAGCATTGGGACAGGGGGCGCAGGGGCCAACGTCCTGACTTTC
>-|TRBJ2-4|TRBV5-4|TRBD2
CASSLGGLAGAAKNIQYF
TGTGCCAGCAGCTTGGGAGGACTAGCGGGTGCGGCCAAAAACATTCAGTACTTC
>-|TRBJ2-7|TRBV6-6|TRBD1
CASSSGDRVLYEQYF
TGTGCCAGCAGTTCGGGGGACAGGGTTCTCTACGAGCAGTACTTC
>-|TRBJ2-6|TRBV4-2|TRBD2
CASTQWGGLAGGPVAGANVLTF
TGTGCCAGCACCCAATGGGGTGGACTAGCGGGAGGGCCCGTTGCTGGGGCCAACGTCCTGACTTTC
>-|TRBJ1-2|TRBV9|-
CASSANDSPYGYTF
TGTGCCAGCAGCGCAAATGACAGCCCCTATGGCTACACCTTC
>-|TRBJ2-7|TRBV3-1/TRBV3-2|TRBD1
CASSQGRDRASNLSSYEQYF
TGTGCCAGCAGCCAAGGCCGGGACAGGGCCTCAAATCTCAGCTCCTACGAGCAGTACTTC
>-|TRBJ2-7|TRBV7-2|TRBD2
CASSSSGGALYEQYF
TGTGCCAGCAGCTCTAGCGGGGGGGCTTTGTACGAGCAGTACTTC
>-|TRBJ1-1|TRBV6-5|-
CASSYVRDTEAFF
TGTGCCAGCAGTTACGTACGGGATACTGAAGCTTTCTTT
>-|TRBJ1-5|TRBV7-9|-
CASSLVRGGLGNQPQHF
TGTGCCAGCAGCTTAGTGCGGGGGGGGCTTGGTAATCAGCCCCAGCATTTT
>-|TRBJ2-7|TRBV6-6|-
CASSYDRNSYEQYF
TGTGCCAGCAGTTATGACAGGAACTCCTACGAGCAGTACTTC
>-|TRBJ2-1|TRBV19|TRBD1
CASSIAAVDRGPYNEQFF
TGTGCCAGTAGTATCGCCGCTGTGGACAGGGGGCCCTACAATGAGCAGTTCTTC
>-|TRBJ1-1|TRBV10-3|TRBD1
CAISGLATGPGTEAFF
TGTGCCATCAGTGGGCTGGCGACAGGGCCCGGCACTGAAGCTTTCTTT
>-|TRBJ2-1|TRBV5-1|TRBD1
CASSLGGGGFHEQFF
TGCGCCAGCAGCTTGGGAGGGGGCGGGTTTCATGAGCAGTTCTTC
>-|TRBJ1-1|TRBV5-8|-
CASSLGPGYREAFF
TGTGCCAGCAGCTTAGGCCCCGGTTACAGGGAAGCTTTCTTT
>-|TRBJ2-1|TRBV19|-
CASSSGNSYNEQFF
TGTGCCAGTAGTAGCGGTAACTCCTACAATGAGCAGTTCTTC
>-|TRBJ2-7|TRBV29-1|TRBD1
CSVVLRGPPFYEQYF
TGCAGCGTTGTTCTGAGGGGGCCCCCTTTCTACGAGCAGTACTTC
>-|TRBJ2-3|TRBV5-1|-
CASSLGRTDTQYF
TGCGCCAGCAGCTTGGGGCGCACAGATACGCAGTATTTT
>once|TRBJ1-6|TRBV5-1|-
CASSPHTGSSYNSPLHF
TGCGCCAGCAGCCCTCACACAGGGAGCTCCTATAATTCACCCCTCCACTTT
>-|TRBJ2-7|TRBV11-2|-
CASSLVITYEQYF
TGTGCCAGCAGCTTAGTTATAACCTACGAGCAGTACTTC
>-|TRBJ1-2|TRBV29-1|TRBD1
CSGQGDGGYTF
TGCAGCGGACAGGGAGACGGTGGCTACACCTTC
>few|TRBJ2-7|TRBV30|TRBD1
CAWSSTGGGYEQYF
TGTGCCTGGAGTTCTACAGGGGGCGGGTACGAGCAGTACTTC
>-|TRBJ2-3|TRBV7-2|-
CASSLAGATDTQYF
TGTGCCAGCAGCTTAGCGGGGGCCACAGATACGCAGTATTTT
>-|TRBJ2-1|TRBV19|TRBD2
CASTGGPYNEQFF
TGTGCCAGTACGGGAGGGCCTTATAATGAGCAGTTCTTC
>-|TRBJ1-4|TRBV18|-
CASSPRTLLLKLATNEKLFF
TGTGCCAGCTCACCAAGGACTCTCTTGCTGAAGTTGGCAACTAATGAAAAACTGTTTTTT
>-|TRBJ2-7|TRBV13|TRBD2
CASSARLAGGPYEQYF
TGTGCCAGCAGCGCCCGACTAGCGGGAGGGCCTTACGAGCAGTACTTC
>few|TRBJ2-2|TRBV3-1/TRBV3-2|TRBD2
CASSHKTSGDTGELFF
TGTGCCAGCAGCCACAAGACTAGCGGGGACACCGGGGAGCTGTTTTTT
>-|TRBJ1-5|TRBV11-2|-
CASSFRGSNQPQHF
TGTGCCAGCAGCTTCAGGGGTAGCAATCAGCCCCAGCATTTT
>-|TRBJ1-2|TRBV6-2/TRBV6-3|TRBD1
CASSRDRAYYGYTF
TGTGCCAGCAGCCGGGACAGGGCCTACTATGGCTACACCTTC
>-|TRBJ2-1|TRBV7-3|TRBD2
CASSHSGGSYNEQFF
TGTGCCAGCAGCCATAGCGGGGGCTCCTACAATGAGCAGTTCTTC
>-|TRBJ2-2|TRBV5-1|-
CASSASPDFPNTGELFF
TGCGCCAGCAGCGCTAGCCCGGATTTCCCGAACACCGGGGAGCTGTTTTTT
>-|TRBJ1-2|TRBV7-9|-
CASSLGRQGGGYTF
TGTGCCAGCAGCTTAGGAAGGCAGGGAGGTGGCTACACCTTC